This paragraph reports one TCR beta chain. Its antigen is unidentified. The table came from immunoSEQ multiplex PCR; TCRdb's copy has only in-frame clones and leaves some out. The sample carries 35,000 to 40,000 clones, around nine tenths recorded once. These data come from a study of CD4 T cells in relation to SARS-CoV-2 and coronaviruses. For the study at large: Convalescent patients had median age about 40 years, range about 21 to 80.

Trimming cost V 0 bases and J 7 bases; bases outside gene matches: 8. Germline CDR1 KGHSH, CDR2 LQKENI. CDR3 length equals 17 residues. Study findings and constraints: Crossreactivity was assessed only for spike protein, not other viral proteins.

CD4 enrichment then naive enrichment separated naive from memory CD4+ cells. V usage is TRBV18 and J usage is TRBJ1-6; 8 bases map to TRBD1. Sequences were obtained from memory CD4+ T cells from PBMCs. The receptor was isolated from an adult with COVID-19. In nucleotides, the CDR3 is TGTGCCAGCTCACCACCCGGACAGGGAGTTGGGAATTCACCCCTCCACTTT. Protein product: CASSPPGQGVGNSPLHF.